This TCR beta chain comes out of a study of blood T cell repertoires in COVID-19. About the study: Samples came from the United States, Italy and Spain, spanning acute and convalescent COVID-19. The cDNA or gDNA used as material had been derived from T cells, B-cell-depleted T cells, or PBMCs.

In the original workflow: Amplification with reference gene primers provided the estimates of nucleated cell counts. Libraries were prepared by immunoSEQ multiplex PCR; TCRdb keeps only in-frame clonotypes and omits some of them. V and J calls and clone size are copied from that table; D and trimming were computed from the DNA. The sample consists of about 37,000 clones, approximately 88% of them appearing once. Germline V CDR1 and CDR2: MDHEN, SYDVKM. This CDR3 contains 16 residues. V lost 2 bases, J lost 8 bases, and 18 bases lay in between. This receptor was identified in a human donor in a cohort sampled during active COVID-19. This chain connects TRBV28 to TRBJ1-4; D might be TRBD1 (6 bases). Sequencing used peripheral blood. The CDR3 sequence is CASSLPSTGQREKLFF. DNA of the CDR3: TGTGCCAGCAGTTTACCCTCGACAGGCCAGAGGGAAAAACTGTTTTTT.